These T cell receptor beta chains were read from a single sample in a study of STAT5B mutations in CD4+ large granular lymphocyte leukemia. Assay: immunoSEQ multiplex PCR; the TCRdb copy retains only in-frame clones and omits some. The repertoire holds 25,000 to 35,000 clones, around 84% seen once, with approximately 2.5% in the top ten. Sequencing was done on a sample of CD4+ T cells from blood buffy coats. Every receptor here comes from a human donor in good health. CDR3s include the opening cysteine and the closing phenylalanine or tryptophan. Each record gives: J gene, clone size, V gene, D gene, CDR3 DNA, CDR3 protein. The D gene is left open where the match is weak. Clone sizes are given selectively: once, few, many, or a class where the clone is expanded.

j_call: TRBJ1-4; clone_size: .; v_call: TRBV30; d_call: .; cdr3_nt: TGTGCCTGGAGCGGGGTCAGAGCTAATGAAAAACTGCTTTTT; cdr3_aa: CAWSGVRANEKLLF
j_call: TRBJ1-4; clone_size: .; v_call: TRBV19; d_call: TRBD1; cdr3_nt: TGTGCCAGTAGTGGGACAGGGGGCGCGAGGGGAGGACTGTTTTTT; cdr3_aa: CASSGTGGARGGLFF
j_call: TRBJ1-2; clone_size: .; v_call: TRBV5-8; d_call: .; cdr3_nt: TGTGCCAGCAGCCTCGGGCTTCGAGGCTATGGCTACACCTTC; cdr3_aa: CASSLGLRGYGYTF
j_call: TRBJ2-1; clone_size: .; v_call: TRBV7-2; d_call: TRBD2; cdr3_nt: TGTGCCAGCAGCTCAGGACTAGCCTACAATGAGCAGTTCTTC; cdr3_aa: CASSSGLAYNEQFF
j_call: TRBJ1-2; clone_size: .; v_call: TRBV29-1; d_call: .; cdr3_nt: TGCAGCGTTGCGGAGGGGACAATCTATGGCTACACCTTC; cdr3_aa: CSVAEGTIYGYTF
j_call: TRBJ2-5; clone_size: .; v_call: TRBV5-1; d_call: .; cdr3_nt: TGCGCCAGCAGCCCCGGGACGGGGGAGACCCAGTACTTC; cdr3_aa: CASSPGTGETQYF
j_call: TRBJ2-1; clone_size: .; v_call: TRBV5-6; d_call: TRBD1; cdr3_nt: TGTGCCAGCAGCTACCGGGACAGGGATGAGCAGTTCTTC; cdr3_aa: CASSYRDRDEQFF
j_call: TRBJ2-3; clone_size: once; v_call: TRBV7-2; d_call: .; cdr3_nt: TGTGCCAGCAGCTTAAGCGAGCTACTCACAGATACGCAGTATTTT; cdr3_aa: CASSLSELLTDTQYF
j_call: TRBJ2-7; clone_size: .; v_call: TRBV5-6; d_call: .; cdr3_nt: TGTGCCAGCAGCGGGGGACTCCCAGTCAACTCCTACGAGCAGTACTTC; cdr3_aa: CASSGGLPVNSYEQYF
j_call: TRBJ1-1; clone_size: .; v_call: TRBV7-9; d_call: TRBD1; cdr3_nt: TGTGCCAGCAGCGTGACAGGGGAAGCTTTCTTT; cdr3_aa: CASSVTGEAFF
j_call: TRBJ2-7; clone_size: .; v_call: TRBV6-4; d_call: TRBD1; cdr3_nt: TGTGCCAGCAGCCCCCGGGACAGGTACGCAAGCCCGGTAACCTACGAGCAGTACTTC; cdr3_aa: CASSPRDRYASPVTYEQYF
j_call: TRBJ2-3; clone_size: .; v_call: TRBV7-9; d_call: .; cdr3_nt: TGTGCCAGCAGCAGAGGATACAGTTGGGGGGCTAGCACAGATACGCAGTATTTT; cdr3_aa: CASSRGYSWGASTDTQYF
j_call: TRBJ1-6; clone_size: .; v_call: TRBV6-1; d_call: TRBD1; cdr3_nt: TGTGCCAGCATCCCGGACAGGTCCTATAATTCACCCCTCCACTTT; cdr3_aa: CASIPDRSYNSPLHF
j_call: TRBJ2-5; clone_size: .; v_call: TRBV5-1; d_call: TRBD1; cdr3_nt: TGCGCCAGCAGCTTAACAGGGGTGGAGACCCAGTACTTC; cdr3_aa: CASSLTGVETQYF
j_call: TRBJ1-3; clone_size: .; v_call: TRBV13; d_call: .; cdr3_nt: TGTGCCAGCAGCCTGGGGAGCTCTGGAAACACCATATATTTT; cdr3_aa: CASSLGSSGNTIYF
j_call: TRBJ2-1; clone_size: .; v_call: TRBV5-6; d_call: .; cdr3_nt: TGTGCCAGCAGCTTCTCGGGGGTGGGTGAGCAGTTCTTC; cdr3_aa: CASSFSGVGEQFF
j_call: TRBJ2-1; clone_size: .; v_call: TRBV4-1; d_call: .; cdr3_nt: TGCGCCAGCAGCCAAGAACCGACTAGTCGCAATGAGCAGTTCTTC; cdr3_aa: CASSQEPTSRNEQFF
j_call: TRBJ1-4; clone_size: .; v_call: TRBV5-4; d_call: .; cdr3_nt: TGTGCCAGCAGCTTACGGAGTAATGAAAAACTGTTTTTT; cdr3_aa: CASSLRSNEKLFF
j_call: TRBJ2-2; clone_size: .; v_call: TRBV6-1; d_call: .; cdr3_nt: TGTGCCAGCGTCAACAGGGTCGGCACCGGGGAGCTGTTTTTT; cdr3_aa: CASVNRVGTGELFF
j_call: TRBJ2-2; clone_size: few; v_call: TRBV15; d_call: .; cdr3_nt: TGTGCCACCAGCAGAGACGGGCACGCGAACACCGGGGAGCTGTTTTTT; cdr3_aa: CATSRDGHANTGELFF
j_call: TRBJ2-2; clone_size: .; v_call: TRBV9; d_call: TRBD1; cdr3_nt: TGTGCCAGCAGCGTAGGACAGGGGATGGGCACCGGGGAGCTGTTTTTT; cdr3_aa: CASSVGQGMGTGELFF
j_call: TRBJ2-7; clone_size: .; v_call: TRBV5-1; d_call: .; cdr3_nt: TGCGCCAGCAGCTTCGGAGGGGCAGGGTTGGACGAGCAGTACTTC; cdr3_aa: CASSFGGAGLDEQYF
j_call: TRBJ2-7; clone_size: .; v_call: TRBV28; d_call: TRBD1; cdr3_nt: TGTGCCACCAAAAAGACAGGGGGCATGTACGAGCAGTACTTC; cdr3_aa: CATKKTGGMYEQYF
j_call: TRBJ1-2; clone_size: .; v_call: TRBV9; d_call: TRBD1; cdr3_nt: TGTGCCAGCAGCCCAGGGGCCCTCTACAGGGGGCTCGGCTACACCTTC; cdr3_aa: CASSPGALYRGLGYTF
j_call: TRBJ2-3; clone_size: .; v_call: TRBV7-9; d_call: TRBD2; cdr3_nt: TGTGCCAGCAGCTTAGCGGGACTAGCGTGGAATACGCAGTATTTT; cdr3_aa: CASSLAGLAWNTQYF
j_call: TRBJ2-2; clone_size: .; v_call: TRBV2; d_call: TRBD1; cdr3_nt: TGTGCCAGCCGGACAGGTGTCTCTTCCGGGGAGCTGTTTTTT; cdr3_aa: CASRTGVSSGELFF
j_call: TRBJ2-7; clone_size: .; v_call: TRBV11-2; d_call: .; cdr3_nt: TGTGCCAGCAGCCGGACAGCCCCCGGGGCCTACGAGCAGTACTTC; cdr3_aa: CASSRTAPGAYEQYF
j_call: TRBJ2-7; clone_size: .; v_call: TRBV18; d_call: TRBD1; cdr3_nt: TGTGCCAGCTCACCAGCCCCGGGACAGGGGGCCTTCGAGCAGTACTTC; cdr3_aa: CASSPAPGQGAFEQYF
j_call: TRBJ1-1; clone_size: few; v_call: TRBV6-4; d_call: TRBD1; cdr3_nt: TGTGCCAGCAGCAGAGTCCTCAGGGGGTGGGCTTTCTTT; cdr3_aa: CASSRVLRGWAFF
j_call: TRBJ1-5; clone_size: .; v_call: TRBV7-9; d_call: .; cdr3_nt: TGTGCCAGCAGCCGGGACGGGGTTCGCCCCCAGCATTTT; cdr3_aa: CASSRDGVRPQHF
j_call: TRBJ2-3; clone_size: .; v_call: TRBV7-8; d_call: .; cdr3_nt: TGTGCCAGCAGCTTAGTTCCCGCTAAGCAGCCTCCAGATACGCAGTATTTT; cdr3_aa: CASSLVPAKQPPDTQYF
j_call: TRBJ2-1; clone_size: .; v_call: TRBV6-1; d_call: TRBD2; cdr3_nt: TGTGCCAGCAGCCCCGGGACTAGCGGGAGAAATGAGCAGTTCTTC; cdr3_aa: CASSPGTSGRNEQFF
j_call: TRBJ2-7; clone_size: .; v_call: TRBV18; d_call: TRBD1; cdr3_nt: TGTGCCAGCTCACCTGGGACAGAGGCTGGCGAGCAGTACTTC; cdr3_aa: CASSPGTEAGEQYF
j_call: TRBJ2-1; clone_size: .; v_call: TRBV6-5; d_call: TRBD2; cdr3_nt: TGTGCCAGCAGGTCTAGCGGGGGAAGATCAATGAAGCAGTTCTTC; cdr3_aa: CASRSSGGRSMKQFF
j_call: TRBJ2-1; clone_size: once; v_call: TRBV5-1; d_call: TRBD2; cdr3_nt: TGCGCCAGCAGCTCGCTAGCGGGAGGACCGAATGAGCAGTTCTTC; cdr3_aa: CASSSLAGGPNEQFF
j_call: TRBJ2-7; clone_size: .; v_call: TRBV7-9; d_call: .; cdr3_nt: TGTGCCAGCAGCTCGTTGGTTAGTTTCGAGCAGTACTTC; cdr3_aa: CASSSLVSFEQYF
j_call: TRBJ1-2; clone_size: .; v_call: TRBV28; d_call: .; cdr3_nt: TGTGCCAGCAGTGGCGGGGGTTATGGCTACACCTTC; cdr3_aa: CASSGGGYGYTF
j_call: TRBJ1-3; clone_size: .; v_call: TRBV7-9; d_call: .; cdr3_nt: TGTGCCAGCCTCAATCAGGGGACACCCGGTGGTACCATATATTTT; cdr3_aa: CASLNQGTPGGTIYF
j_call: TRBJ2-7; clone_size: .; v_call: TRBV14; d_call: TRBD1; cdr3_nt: TGTGCCAGCCCTGGACAGGGGGCCTACGAGCAGTACTTC; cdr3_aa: CASPGQGAYEQYF
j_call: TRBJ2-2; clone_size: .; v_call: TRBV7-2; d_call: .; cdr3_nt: TGTGCCAGCAGCTTACGCAGGAACACCGGGGAGCTGTTTTTT; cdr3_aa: CASSLRRNTGELFF
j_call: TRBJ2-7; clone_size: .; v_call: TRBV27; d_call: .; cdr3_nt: TGTGCCAGCAGTTTAAGGCAGCCCTCCTACGAGCAGTACTTC; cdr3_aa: CASSLRQPSYEQYF
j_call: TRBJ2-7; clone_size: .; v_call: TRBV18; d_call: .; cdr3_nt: TGTGCCAGCTCACCACGAACTGGGGCCGGCCCTTACGAGCAGTACTTC; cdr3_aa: CASSPRTGAGPYEQYF
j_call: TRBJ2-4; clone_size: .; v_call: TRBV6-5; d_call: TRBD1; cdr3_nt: TGTGCCAGCAGTTACACCGGGACAGTCAAAAACATTCAGTACTTC; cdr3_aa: CASSYTGTVKNIQYF
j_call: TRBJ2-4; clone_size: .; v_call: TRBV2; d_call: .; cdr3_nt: TGTGCCAGCAATATAGAGGGAAACATTCAGTACTTC; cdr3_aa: CASNIEGNIQYF
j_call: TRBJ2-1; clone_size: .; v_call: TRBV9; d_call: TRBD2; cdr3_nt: TGTGCCAGCAGCGCCGCGGGGGTGCAATACAATGAGCAGTTCTTC; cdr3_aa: CASSAAGVQYNEQFF
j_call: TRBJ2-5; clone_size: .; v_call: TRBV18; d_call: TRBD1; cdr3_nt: TGTGCCAGCTCACTTGGACAGGGGGCTTGGGAGACCCAGTACTTC; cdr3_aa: CASSLGQGAWETQYF
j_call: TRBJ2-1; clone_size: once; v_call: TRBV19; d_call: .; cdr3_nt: TGTGCCAGTAGTGGGGGGCAGGGCCCCTACAATGAGCAGTTCTTC; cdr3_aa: CASSGGQGPYNEQFF
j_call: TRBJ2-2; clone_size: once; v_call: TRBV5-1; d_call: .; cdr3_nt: TGCGCCAGCAGCTTGGAAGGACCCTCAACCGGGGAGCTGTTTTTT; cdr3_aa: CASSLEGPSTGELFF
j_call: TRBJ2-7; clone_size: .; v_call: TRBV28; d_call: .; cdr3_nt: TGTGCCAGCAGTTTATTGCGGACAGTCAAGTCCGAGCAGTACTTC; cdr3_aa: CASSLLRTVKSEQYF
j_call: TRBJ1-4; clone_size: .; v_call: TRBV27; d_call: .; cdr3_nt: TGTGCCAGCAGCTTCGGGGGCCGCGAAAAACTGTTTTTT; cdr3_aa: CASSFGGREKLFF
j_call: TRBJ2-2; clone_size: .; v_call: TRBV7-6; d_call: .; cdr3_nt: TGTGCCAGCAGCTTAGGTCAGGGACCCACCGGGGAGCTGTTTTTT; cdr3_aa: CASSLGQGPTGELFF
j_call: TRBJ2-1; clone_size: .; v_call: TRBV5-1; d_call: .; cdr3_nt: TGCGCCAGCAGCTCCGGACTGAGCTCCTACAATGAGCAGTTCTTC; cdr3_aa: CASSSGLSSYNEQFF
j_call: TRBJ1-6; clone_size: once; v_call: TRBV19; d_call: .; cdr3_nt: TGTGCCAGTAGTCTGGACGGGAGCTCCTATAATTCACCCCTCCACTTT; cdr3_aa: CASSLDGSSYNSPLHF